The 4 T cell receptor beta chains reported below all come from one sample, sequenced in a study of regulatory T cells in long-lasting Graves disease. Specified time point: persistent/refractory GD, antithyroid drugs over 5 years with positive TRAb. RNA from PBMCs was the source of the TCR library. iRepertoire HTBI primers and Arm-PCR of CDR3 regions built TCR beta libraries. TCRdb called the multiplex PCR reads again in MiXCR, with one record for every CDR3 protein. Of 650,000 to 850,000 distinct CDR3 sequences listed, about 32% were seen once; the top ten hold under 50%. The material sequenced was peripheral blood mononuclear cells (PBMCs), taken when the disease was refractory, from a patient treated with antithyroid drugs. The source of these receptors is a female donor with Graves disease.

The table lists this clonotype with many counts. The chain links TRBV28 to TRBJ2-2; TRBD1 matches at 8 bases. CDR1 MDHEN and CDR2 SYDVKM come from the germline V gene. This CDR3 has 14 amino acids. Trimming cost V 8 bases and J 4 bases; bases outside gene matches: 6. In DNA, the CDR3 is TGTGCCAGCGGCAGAACAGGGGGCACCGGGGAGCTGTTTTTT. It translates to CASGRTGGTGELFF.

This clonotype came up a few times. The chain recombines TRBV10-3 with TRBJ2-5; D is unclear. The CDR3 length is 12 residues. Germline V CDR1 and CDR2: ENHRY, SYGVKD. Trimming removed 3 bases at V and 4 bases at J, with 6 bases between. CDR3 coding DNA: TGTGCCATCAGTGAAGGTCCAGAGACCCAGTACTTC. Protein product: CAISEGPETQYF.

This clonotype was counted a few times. CDR3 bases: TGTGCCAGCAGCCTGACTAGCGGGGGCTCTGGGGCCAACGTCCTGACTTTC. This translates into CASSLTSGGSGANVLTF. V usage is TRBV6-1 and J usage is TRBJ2-6; 12 positions agree with TRBD2. Germline CDR1 is MNHNS and CDR2 is SASEGT. The CDR3 has 17 amino acids. With V trimmed by 6 bases and J by 0 bases, 3 bases remained unmatched.

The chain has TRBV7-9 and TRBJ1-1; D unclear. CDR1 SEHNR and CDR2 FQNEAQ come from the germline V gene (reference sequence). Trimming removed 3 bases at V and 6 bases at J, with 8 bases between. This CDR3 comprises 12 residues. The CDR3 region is CASSLMSPEAFF. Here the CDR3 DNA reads TGTGCCAGCAGCTTGATGTCCCCTGAAGCTTTCTTT.